This T cell receptor (beta chain) was profiled in a study of T cell responses to AZD1222 COVID-19 vaccine. With regard to this clone: Its target is unknown.

Data came from immunoSEQ multiplex PCR; TCRdb stores just in-frame clones and leaves some out. Of around 92,000 clones listed, roughly 88% are singletons. Study results and caveats: Without day 14 samples, only post-peak T cell repertoires were studied.

Germline-derived CDR1 and CDR2 are MNHEY and SMNVEV (reference sequence). V dropped 3 bases and J dropped 0 bases, with 6 bases sitting between them. The CDR3 extends over 13 amino acids. The chain combines TRBV27 with TRBJ2-7, with D hard to call. Sequencing used peripheral blood, obtained on day 0 of AZD1222 vaccination. The sequence derives from an adult in good health. CDR3 sequence reads: CASSLSVSYEQYF. For the CDR3, the DNA is TGTGCCAGCAGTTTGTCAGTCTCCTACGAGCAGTACTTC.